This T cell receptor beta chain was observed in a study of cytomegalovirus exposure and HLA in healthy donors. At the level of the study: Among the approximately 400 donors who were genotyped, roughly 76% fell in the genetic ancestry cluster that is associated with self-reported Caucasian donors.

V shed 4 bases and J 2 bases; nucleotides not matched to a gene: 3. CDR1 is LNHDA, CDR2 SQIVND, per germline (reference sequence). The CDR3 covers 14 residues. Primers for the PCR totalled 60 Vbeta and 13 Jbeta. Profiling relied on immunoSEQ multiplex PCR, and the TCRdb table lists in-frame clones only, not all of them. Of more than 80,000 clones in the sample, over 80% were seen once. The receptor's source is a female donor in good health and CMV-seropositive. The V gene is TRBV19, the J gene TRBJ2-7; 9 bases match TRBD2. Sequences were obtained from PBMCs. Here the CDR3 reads CASSNQREAYEQYF. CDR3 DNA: TGTGCCAGTAGTAACCAGCGGGAGGCCTACGAGCAGTACTTC.